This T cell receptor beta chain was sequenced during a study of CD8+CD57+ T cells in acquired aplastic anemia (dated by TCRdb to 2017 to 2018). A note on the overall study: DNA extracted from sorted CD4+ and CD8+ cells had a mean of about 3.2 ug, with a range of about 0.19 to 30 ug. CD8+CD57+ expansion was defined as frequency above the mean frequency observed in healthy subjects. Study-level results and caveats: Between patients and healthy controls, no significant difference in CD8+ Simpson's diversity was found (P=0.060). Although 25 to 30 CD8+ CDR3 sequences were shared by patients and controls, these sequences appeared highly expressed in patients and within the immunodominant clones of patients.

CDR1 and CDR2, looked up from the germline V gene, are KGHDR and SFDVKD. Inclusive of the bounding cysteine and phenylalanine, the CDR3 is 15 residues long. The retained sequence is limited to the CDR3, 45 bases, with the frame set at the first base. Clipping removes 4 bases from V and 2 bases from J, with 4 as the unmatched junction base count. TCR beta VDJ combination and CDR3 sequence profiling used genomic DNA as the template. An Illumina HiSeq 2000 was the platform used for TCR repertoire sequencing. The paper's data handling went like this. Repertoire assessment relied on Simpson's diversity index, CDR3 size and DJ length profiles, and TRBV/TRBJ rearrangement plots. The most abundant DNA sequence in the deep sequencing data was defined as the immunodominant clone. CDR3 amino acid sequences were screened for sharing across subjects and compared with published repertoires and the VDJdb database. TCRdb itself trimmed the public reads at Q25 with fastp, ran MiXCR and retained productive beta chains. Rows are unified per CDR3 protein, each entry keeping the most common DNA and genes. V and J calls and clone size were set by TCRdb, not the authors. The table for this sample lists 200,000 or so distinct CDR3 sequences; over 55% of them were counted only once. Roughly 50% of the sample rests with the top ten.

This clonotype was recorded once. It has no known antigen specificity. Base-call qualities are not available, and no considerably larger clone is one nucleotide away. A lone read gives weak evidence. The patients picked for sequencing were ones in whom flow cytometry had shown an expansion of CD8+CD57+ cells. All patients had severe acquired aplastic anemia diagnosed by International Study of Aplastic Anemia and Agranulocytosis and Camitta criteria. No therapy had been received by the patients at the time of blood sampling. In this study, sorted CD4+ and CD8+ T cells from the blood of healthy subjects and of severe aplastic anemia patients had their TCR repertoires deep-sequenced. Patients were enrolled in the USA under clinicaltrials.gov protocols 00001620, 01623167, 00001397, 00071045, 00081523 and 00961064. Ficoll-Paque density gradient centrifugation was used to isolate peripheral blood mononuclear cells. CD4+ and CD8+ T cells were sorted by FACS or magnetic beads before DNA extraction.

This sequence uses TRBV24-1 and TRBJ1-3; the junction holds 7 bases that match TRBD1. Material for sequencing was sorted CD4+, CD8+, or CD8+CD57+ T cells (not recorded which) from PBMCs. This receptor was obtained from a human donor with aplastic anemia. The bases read TGTGCCACCAGTGACCCAACAGGGGCTGGAAACACCATATATTTT. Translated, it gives CATSDPTGAGNTIYF.